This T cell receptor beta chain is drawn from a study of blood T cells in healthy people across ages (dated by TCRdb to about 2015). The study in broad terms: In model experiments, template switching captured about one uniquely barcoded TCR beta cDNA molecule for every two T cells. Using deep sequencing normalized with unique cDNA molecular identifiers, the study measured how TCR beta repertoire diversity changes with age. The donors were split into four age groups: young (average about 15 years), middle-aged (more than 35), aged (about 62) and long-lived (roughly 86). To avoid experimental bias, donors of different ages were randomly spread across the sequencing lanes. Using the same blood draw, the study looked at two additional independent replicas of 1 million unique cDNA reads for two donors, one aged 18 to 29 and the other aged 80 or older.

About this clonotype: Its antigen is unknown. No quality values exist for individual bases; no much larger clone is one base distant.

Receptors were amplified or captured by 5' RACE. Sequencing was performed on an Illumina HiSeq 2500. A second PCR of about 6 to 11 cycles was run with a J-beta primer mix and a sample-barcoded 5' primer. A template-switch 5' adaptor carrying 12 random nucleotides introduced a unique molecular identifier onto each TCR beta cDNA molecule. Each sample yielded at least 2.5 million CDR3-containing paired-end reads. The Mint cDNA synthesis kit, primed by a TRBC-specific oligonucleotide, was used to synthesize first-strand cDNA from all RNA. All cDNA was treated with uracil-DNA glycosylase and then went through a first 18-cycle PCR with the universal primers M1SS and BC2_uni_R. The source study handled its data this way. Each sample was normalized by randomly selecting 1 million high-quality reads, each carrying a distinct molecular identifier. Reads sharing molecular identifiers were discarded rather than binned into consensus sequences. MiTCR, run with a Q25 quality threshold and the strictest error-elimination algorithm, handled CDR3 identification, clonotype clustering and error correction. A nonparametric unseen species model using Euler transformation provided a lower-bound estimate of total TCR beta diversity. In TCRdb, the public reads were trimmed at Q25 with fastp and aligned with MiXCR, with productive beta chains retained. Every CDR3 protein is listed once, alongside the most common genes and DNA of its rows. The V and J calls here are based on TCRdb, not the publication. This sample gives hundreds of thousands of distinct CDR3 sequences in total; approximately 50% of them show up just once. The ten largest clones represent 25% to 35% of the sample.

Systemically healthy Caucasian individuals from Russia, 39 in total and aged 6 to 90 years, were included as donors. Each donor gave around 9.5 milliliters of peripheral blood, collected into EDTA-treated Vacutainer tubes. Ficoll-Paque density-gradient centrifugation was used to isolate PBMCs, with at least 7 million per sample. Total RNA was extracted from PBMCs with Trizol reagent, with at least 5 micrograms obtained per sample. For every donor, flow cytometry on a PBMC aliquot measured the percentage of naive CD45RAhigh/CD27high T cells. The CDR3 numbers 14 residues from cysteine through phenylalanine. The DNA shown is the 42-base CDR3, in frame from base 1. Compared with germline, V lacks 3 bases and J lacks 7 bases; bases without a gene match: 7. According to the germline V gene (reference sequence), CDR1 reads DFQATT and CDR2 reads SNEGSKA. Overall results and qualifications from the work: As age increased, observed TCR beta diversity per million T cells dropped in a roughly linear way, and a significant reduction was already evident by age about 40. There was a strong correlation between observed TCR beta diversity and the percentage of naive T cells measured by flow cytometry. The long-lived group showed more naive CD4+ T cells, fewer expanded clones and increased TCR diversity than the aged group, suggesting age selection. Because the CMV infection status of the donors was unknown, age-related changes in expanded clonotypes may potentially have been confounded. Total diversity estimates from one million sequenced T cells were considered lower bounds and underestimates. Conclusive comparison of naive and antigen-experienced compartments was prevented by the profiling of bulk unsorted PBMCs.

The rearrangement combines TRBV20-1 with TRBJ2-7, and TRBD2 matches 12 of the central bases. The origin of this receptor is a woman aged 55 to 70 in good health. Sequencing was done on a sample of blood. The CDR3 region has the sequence CSASAPGLAGEQYF. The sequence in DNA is TGCAGTGCTAGCGCTCCGGGACTAGCGGGTGAGCAGTACTTC.